The source of this T cell receptor beta chain is a study of blood T cell repertoires in COVID-19. Study background: The samples span acute and convalescent COVID-19 from the United States, Italy and Spain. T cells, B-cell-depleted T cells, or PBMCs supplied cDNA or gDNA.

Per the authors' pipeline: Reference gene primer amplification gave estimated nucleated cell counts. Here immunoSEQ multiplex PCR was the method, and the copy in TCRdb shows in-frame clones only, minus some. V, J and clone size derive from that table, while D and trimming were established from the DNA sequence. The profile shows approximately 240,000 clones, about 90% of them singletons. Clinical history as reported by participants underpinned cohort assignment. The J segment lost 8 bases and the V segment lost 5 bases, leaving 7 bases of the junction unmatched. Germline V gene sequence: CDR1 MDHEN, CDR2 SYDVKM. The length of the CDR3 is 14 residues.

The specimen was PBMCs or T cells enriched from blood (not recorded which). This TCR derives from a woman in her thirties with acute COVID-19. This chain links TRBV28 with TRBJ1-2; TRBD1 matches at 11 bases. The CDR3 DNA is TGTGCCAGCAGTGAGGGACAGGGGGATTACGGCTACACCTTC. As protein: CASSEGQGDYGYTF.